One and the same sample provided the 21 T cell receptor beta chains below, sequenced in a study of cytomegalovirus exposure and HLA in healthy donors. The PCR had 60 Vbeta and 13 Jbeta primers. Method: immunoSEQ multiplex PCR; TCRdb's copy keeps in-frame clones and lacks some. The table shows fewer than 200,000 clones, with roughly 71% occurring only once. Sequenced sample: PBMCs. These receptor sequences come from a girl between 5 and 17 years old in good health and CMV-seronegative.

This clone was observed a few times. The chain employs TRBV10-1 and TRBJ2-7; D possibly corresponds to TRBD2 (5 bases). Germline V gene sequence: CDR1 WNHNN, CDR2 SYGVQD (reference sequence). V lost 9 bases, J lost 2 bases, and 17 bases lay in between. The CDR3 has 14 amino acids. CDR3 nucleotides: TGCGCCAGTGCTAGCAAGGGAAACACCTACGAGCAGTACTTC. Residues: CASASKGNTYEQYF.

This chain connects TRBV29-1 to TRBJ2-3, with D possibly matching TRBD2 (5 bases). The V and J ends lost 2 bases and 8 bases respectively, with 11 bases between them. Germline lookup yields CDR1 SQVTM and CDR2 ANQGSEA. CDR3 size: 12 residues. The CDR3 reads CSVENSVGTQYF. As DNA, the CDR3 is TGCAGCGTTGAAAATAGCGTGGGTACGCAGTATTTT.

The gene calls are TRBV25-1 and TRBJ1-5; 8 bases line up with TRBD1. Germline V CDR1 and CDR2: MGHDK, SYGVNS. This CDR3 has 13 amino acids. The V gene end was trimmed by 4 bases and the J gene end by 5 bases; junction bases not matched to a gene: 1. The CDR3 loop reads CASSATGDQPQHF. Here the CDR3 DNA reads TGTGCCAGCAGTGCGACAGGGGATCAGCCCCAGCATTTT.

This clone was seen a few times. The CDR3 nucleotides are TGTGCCATCAGCGCGACAGGGGGTACCGACGAGCAGTACTTC. It yields the protein CAISATGGTDEQYF. The chain recombines TRBV10-3 with TRBJ2-7; 9 nucleotides match TRBD1. The V gene end was trimmed by 6 bases and the J gene end by 5 bases; junction bases not matched to a gene: 8. This CDR3 contains 14 residues. CDR1 ENHRY and CDR2 SYGVKD come from the germline V gene.

This chain joins TRBV7-7 and TRBJ2-2, with 8 bases identical to TRBD1. Per germline, CDR1 SSHAT and CDR2 FNYEAQ (reference sequence). J was trimmed by 0 bases and V by 4 bases; bases with no gene match: 4. The CDR3 runs to 16 residues. The CDR3 DNA reads TGTGCCAGCAGCTCCGACAGGGGACCGAACACCGGGGAGCTGTTTTTT. Encoded protein: CASSSDRGPNTGELFF.

The chain couples TRBV29-1 to TRBJ2-5; 9 bases agree with TRBD1. The CDR3 covers 15 residues. Per germline, CDR1 SQVTM and CDR2 ANQGSEA. Trimming took 6 bases from V and 5 from J; bases not matched to a gene: 13. CDR3 in amino acids: CSVVPGQGAGETQYF. In DNA form, the CDR3 reads TGCAGCGTGGTACCGGGACAGGGTGCGGGGGAGACCCAGTACTTC.

This clone occurred a few times. The rearrangement links TRBV6-4 to TRBJ2-3; 7 bases map to TRBD2. Germline CDR1 reads MRHNA; CDR2 reads SNTAGT. With V trimmed by 3 bases and J by 5 bases, 8 bases remained unmatched. CDR3 length: 15 residues. Written as DNA, the CDR3 is TGTGCCAGCAGTGAGTCCGGGGGGTCCGGAGATACGCAGTATTTT. Its protein is CASSESGGSGDTQYF.

The chain uses TRBV27 and TRBJ2-7, with TRBD1 as a possible D gene (7 bases). In germline, CDR1 is MNHEY, CDR2 SMNVEV (reference sequence). This CDR3 region has 11 residues. V shed 11 bases and J shed 6 bases, with 14 bases lying between them. The CDR3 DNA is TGTGCCTCCAGGGGGGCAGCCGAGCAGTACTTC. Translation gives CASRGAAEQYF.

This clone has only a few counts. The J gene is TRBJ1-2, the V gene TRBV9; D is possibly TRBD1 (5 bases). Trimming cost V 0 bases and J 2 bases, with 20 bases left between them. CDR1 is SGDLS and CDR2 is YYNGEE in the germline V gene. The CDR3 sequence is 18 residues long. The CDR3 DNA sequence: TGTGCCAGCAGCGTAGGGCCCCTTATTATGACAGAAAACTATGGCTACACCTTC. Its translation: CASSVGPLIMTENYGYTF. Full variable domain (missing parts from reference TRBV9 and TRBJ1-2): DSGVTQTPKHLITATGQRVTLRCSPRSGDLSVYWYQQSLDQGLQFLIQYYNGEERAKGNILERFSAQQFPDLHSELNLSSLELGDSALYFCASSVGPLIMTENYGYTFGSGTRLTVV.

This chain uses TRBV6-1 with TRBJ1-6, with 11 bases aligning to TRBD1. Trimming at V came to 9 bases and at J to 5 bases, leaving 3 bases not matched to a gene. Germline CDR1 is MNHNS and CDR2 is SASEGT. The CDR3 runs 14 residues. CDR3 region: CASQDRGHNSPLHF. The CDR3 bases are TGTGCCAGTCAGGACAGGGGGCATAATTCACCCCTCCACTTT.

The genes are TRBV5-1 and TRBJ1-1; TRBD1 agrees at 8 bases. This CDR3 region has 13 residues. V lost 3 bases, J lost 5 bases, and 3 bases stayed unmatched. Germline V CDR1 and CDR2: SGHRS, YFSETQ. The CDR3 loop reads CASSSQGATEAFF. CDR3 nucleotide sequence: TGCGCCAGCAGCTCGCAGGGGGCAACTGAAGCTTTCTTT.

As to this clone: One junction end disagrees with the germline gene, perhaps due to a read error. The genes are TRBV13 and TRBJ1-1; D is possibly TRBD1 (5 bases). In germline, CDR1 is PRHDT, CDR2 FYEKMQ (reference sequence). The CDR3 loop spans 15 amino acids. The CDR3 DNA follows: TGTGCCAGCAGCTTGGGACGGGGAGGGAACGCTGAAGCTTTCTTT. This gives the protein CASSLGRGGNAEAFF.

The J gene is TRBJ2-5, the V gene TRBV4-1; perhaps TRBD2 as D (5 bases). The germline V and J ends were trimmed by 0 bases and 4 bases, with 15 bases remaining between them. The germline gives CDR1 MGHRA, CDR2 YSYEKL. The CDR3 runs to 16 residues. DNA of the CDR3: TGCGCCAGCAGCCAAGAAAGAGGGATCCCCAGAGAGACCCAGTACTTC. Amino acids: CASSQERGIPRETQYF.

This chain uses TRBV7-3 with TRBJ2-2; possibly TRBD1 for D (6 bases). Trimming cost V 5 bases and J 0 bases, with 13 bases left between them. The CDR3 is made up of 16 amino acids. CDR1 SGHTA and CDR2 FQGTGA come from the germline V gene. The CDR3 reads CASSPIGGANTGELFF. CDR3 nucleotides: TGTGCCAGCAGCCCGATTGGGGGCGCGAACACCGGGGAGCTGTTTTTT.

The chain has TRBV5-1 and TRBJ1-2; weak D call: TRBD1 (5 bases). The V gene's germline CDR1 is SGHRS and CDR2 YFSETQ. V was pared by 4 bases and J by 0 bases, with 16 bases between. The CDR3 is 16 amino acids. CDR3 sequence reads: CASSILTVYTNYGYTF. DNA of the CDR3: TGCGCCAGCAGCATTCTGACAGTCTATACTAACTATGGCTACACCTTC.

The genes are TRBV7-8 and TRBJ1-2, with D possibly matching TRBD1 (5 bases). Germline-derived CDR1 and CDR2 are SGHVS and FQNEAQ. CDR3 size: 13 residues. V was shortened by 6 bases and J by 3 bases, with 11 bases between the two germline ends. CDR3 amino acids: CASRADRDYGYTF. Here the CDR3 DNA reads TGTGCCAGCAGGGCAGACAGAGACTATGGCTACACCTTC. The full variable domain, its missing parts supplied by reference TRBV7-8 and TRBJ1-2, is GAGVSQSPRYKVAKRGQDVALRCDPISGHVSLFWYQQALGQGPEFLTYFQNEAQLDKSGLPSDRFFAERPEGSVSTLKIQRTQQEDSAVYLCASRADRDYGYTFGSGTRLTVV.

The chain's CDR3 is CAGLTDRDDEQYF. The CDR3 bases are TGTGCCGGACTAACGGACAGGGACGACGAGCAGTACTTC. V is TRBV6-5 and J is TRBJ2-7, with TRBD1 matching over 8 bases. The junction had 11 bases not matched to a gene; V was cut back by 11 bases and J by 5 bases. This CDR3 has 13 residues. The germline gives CDR1 MNHEY, CDR2 SVGAGI.

V is TRBV19 and J is TRBJ1-5, with 7 bases fitting TRBD1. Germline CDR1 LNHDA, CDR2 SQIVND (reference sequence). The CDR3 is 15 residues long. With V trimmed by 3 bases and J by 6 bases, 8 bases remained unmatched. The CDR3 region has the DNA TGTGCCAGTAGTATTGACAGGGTCGGCGCTCAGCCCCAGCATTTT. It specifies CASSIDRVGAQPQHF.

The chain is built from TRBV7-8 and TRBJ2-5, with TRBD2 matching over 11 bases. J gave up 4 bases and V 2 bases, and 3 bases lay outside the gene matches. The CDR3 runs 15 residues. CDR1 is SGHVS and CDR2 is FQNEAQ in the germline V gene. CDR3 loop: CASSLLAGGRETQYF. CDR3 sequence (DNA): TGTGCCAGCAGCTTACTAGCGGGGGGTCGAGAGACCCAGTACTTC.

The V gene is TRBV19, the J gene TRBJ1-2, with D maybe TRBD1 (6 bases). This CDR3 region has 12 residues. Germline CDR1 LNHDA, CDR2 SQIVND (reference sequence). Trimming shortened V by 7 bases and J by 5 bases, and 11 bases separated the two germline ends. In DNA, the CDR3 is TGTGCCAGTACCTGGACAGTATATGGCTACACCTTC. Translating it yields CASTWTVYGYTF.

For this clone: Other DNA sequences in this sample translate to the same CDR3. The chain joins TRBV7-9 to TRBJ1-5; D remains ambiguous. Germline CDR1 and CDR2: SEHNR and FQNEAQ (reference sequence). This CDR3 comprises 14 residues. Trimming pared 5 bases from V and 2 bases from J, leaving 10 bases between. In DNA, the CDR3 is TGTGCCAGCAGCCGTACGGGTGGCAATCAGCCCCAGCATTTT. This codes for CASSRTGGNQPQHF.